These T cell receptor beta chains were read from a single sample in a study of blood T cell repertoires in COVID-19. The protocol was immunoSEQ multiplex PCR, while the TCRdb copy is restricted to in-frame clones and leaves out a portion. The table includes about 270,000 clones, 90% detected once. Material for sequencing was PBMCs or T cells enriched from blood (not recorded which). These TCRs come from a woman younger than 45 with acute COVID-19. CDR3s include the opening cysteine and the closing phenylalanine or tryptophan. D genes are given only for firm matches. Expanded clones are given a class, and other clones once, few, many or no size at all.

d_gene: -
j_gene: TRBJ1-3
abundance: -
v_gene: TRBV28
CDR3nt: TGTGCCAGCAGTTTAGTGGGCAGGGCCGGAAACACCATATATTTT
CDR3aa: CASSLVGRAGNTIYF

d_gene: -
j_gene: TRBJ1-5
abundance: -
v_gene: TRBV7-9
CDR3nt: TGTGCCAGCAGCTTGGGGGGGGCTGATCAGCCCCAGCATTTT
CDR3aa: CASSLGGADQPQHF

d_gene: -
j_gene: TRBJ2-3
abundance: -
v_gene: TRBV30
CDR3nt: TGTGCCTGGAGTGTGGTGAGCGTTTTTGCAGATACGCAGTATTTT
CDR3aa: CAWSVVSVFADTQYF

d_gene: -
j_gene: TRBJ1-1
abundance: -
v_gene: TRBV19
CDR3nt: TGTGCCAGTAGTATTTCTCAGGGGTCTGAAGCTTTCTTT
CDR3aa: CASSISQGSEAFF

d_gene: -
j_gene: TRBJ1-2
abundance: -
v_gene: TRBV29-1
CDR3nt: TGCAGCGTTGGAGGGGGTAACTATGGCTACACCTTC
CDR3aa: CSVGGGNYGYTF

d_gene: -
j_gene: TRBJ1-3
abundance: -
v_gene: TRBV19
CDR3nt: TGTGCCAGTACGAACACCTTCTCTGGAAACACCATATATTTT
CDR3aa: CASTNTFSGNTIYF

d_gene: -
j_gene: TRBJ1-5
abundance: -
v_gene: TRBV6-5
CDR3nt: TGTGCCAGCAGCCCGGACAGAAATAGCAATCAGCCCCAGCATTTT
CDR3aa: CASSPDRNSNQPQHF

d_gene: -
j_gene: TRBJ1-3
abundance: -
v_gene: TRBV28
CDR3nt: TGTGCCAGCAGCCCAGGGGACTCTGGAAACACCATATATTTT
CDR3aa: CASSPGDSGNTIYF

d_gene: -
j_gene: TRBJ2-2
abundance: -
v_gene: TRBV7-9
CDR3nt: TGTGCCAGCAGCGCCCAACTGGGGGCCCAAGGCCTGTTTTTT
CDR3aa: CASSAQLGAQGLFF

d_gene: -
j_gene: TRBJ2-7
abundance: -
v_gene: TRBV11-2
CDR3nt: TGTGCCAGCACCGTCGGAGGGAACTCCTACGAGCAGTACTTC
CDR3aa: CASTVGGNSYEQYF

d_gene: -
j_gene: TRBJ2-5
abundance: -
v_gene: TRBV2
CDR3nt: TGTGCCAGCAAGCAGGGGTCGGAGACCCAGTACTTC
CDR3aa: CASKQGSETQYF

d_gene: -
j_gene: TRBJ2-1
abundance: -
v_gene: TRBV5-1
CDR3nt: TGCGCCAGCAGCTTGGAACTAGTGGGCGATGAGCAGTTCTTC
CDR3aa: CASSLELVGDEQFF

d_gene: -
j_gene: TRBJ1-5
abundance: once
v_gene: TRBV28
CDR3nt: TGTGCCAGCAGCCCTCGGGGGGGGGCGGATCAGCCCCAGCATTTT
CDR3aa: CASSPRGGADQPQHF

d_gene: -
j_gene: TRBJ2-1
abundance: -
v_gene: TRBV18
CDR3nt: TGTGCCAGCTCGGACTATGGGGATGAGCAGTTCTTC
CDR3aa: CASSDYGDEQFF

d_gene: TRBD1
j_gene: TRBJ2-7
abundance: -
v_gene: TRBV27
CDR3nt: TGTGCCAGCAGTTTACCCGGACAGGGGCTCGACGAGCAGTACTTC
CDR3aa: CASSLPGQGLDEQYF

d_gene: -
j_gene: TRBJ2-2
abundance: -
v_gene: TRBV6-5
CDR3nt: TGTGCCAGCAGTTACGAGGTGAACACCGGGGAGCTGTTTTTT
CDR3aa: CASSYEVNTGELFF

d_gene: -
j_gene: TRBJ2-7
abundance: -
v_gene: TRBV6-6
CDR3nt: TGTGCCAGTTTACAGGACGCTTCCTCCTACGAGCAGTACTTC
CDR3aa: CASLQDASSYEQYF

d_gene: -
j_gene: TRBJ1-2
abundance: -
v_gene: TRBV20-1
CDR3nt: TGCAGTGCAAGTGATAGGGCCCGGGGGGTCTATGGCTACACCTTC
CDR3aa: CSASDRARGVYGYTF

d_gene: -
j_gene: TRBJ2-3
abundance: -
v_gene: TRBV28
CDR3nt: TGTGCCAGCGAACAGGGTAGCACAGATACGCAGTATTTT
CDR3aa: CASEQGSTDTQYF

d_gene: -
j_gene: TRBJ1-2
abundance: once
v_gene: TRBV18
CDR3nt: TGTGCCAGCTCACCTGCCGTCGGGATAGCTAACTATGGCTACACCTTC
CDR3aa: CASSPAVGIANYGYTF

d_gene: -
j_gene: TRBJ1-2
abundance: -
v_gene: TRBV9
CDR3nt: TGTGCCAGCAGCCCGTGGGGCGATGGCTACACCTTC
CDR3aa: CASSPWGDGYTF

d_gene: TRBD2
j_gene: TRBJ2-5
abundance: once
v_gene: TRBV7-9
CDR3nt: TGTGCCAGCAGCTCAGGGGCTAGCGGGAGTTCACAAGAGACCCAGTACTTC
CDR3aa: CASSSGASGSSQETQYF

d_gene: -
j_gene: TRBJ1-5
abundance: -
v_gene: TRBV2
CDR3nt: TGTGCCAGCAGCCTACAGGGAAGCAATCAGCCCCAGCATTTT
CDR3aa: CASSLQGSNQPQHF

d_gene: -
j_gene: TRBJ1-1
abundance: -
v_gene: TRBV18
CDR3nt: TGTGCCAGCTCACCAGTTGTGAGCATGAACACTGAAGCTTTCTTT
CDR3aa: CASSPVVSMNTEAFF

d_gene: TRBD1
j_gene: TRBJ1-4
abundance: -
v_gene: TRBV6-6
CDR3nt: TGTGCCAGCAGTTACCGAGGACAGGGTAATGAAAAACTGTTTTTT
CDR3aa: CASSYRGQGNEKLFF

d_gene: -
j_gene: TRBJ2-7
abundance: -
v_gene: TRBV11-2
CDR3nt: TGTGCCAGCAGCTCGGGGGATCCCTCCTACGAGCAGTACTTC
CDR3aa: CASSSGDPSYEQYF

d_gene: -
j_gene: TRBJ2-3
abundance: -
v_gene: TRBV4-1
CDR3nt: TGCGCCAGCAGCCTGAACGGGGGCGGGAGTGGGGCAGATACGCAGTATTTT
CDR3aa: CASSLNGGGSGADTQYF

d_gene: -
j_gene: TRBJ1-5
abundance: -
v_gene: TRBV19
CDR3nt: TGTGCCAGTAGTATGGAGGTTCAGCCCCAGCATTTT
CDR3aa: CASSMEVQPQHF

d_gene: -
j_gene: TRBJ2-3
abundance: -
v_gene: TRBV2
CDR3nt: TGTGCCAGCAGGGACAGCGTTAGCACAGATACGCAGTATTTT
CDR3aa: CASRDSVSTDTQYF

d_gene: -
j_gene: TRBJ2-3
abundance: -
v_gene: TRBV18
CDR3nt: TGTGCCAGCTCACCCACAGCGGTCCCGGATACGCAGTATTTT
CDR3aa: CASSPTAVPDTQYF

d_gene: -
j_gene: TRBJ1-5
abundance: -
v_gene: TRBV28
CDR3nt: TGTGCCAGCAGTCCAGATTCCGGTGGAGGCAATCAGCCCCAGCATTTT
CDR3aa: CASSPDSGGGNQPQHF

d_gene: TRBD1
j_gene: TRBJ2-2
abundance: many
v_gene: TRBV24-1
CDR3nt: TGTGCCACCAGGGAGGACAGGGACACCGGGGAGCTGTTTTTT
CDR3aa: CATREDRDTGELFF

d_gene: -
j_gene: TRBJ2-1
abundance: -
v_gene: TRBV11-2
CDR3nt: TGTGCCAGCAGCTTAGAGGTTAGCGGAATCTACAATGAGCAGTTCTTC
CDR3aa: CASSLEVSGIYNEQFF

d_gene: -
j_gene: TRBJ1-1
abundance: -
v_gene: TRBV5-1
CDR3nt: TGCGCCAGCAGCAGAGGTGCGAACACTGAAGCTTTCTTT
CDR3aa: CASSRGANTEAFF

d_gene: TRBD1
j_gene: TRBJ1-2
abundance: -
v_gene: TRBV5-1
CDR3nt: TGCGCCAGCAGCTTAATGACAGGGGGGACCTATGGCTACACCTTC
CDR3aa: CASSLMTGGTYGYTF

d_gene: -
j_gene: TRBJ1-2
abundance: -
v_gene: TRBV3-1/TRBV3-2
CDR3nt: TGTGCCAGCAGCCAAGATCTCGACTATGGCTACACCTTC
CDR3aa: CASSQDLDYGYTF

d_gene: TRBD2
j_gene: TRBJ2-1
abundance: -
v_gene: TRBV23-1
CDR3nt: TGCGCCAGCAGTCACCTCACTAGCGGGAGTGACAATGAGCAGTTCTTC
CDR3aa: CASSHLTSGSDNEQFF

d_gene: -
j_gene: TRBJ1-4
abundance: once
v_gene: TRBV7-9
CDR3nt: TGTGCCAGCAGCCTAGACAGGCCCGCCGAAAAACTGTTTTTT
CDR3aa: CASSLDRPAEKLFF

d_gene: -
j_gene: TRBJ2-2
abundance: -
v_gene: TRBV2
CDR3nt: TGTGCCAGCAGTGAACGGGGAAACGAGAACACCGGGGAGCTGTTTTTT
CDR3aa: CASSERGNENTGELFF

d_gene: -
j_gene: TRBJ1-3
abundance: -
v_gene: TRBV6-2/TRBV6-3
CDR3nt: TGTGCCAGCAGCCTTATTCCTGGAAACACCATATATTTT
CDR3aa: CASSLIPGNTIYF

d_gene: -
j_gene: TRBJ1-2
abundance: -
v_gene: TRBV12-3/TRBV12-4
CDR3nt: TGTGCCAGCAGTCCCGGGACACTCTATGGCTACACCTTC
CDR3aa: CASSPGTLYGYTF

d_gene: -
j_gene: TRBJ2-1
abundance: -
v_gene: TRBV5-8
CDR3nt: TGTGCCAGCAGCCCTGGACAGAGCTCCTACAATGAGCAGTTCTTC
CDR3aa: CASSPGQSSYNEQFF

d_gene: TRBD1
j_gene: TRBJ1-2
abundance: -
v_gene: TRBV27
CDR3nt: TGTGCCAGCAGCCCTAAGGGAGCGGACAGGGTTCTGTGGTATGGCTACACCTTC
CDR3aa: CASSPKGADRVLWYGYTF

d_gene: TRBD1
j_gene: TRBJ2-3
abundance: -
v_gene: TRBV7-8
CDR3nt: TGTGCCAGCAGCTTATTGGACAGGGTCGGCACAGATACGCAGTATTTT
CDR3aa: CASSLLDRVGTDTQYF

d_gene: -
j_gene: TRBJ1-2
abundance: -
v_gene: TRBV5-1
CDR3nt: TGCGCCAGCAGGGTTTCTGGGACAAACTATGGCTACACCTTC
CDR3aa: CASRVSGTNYGYTF